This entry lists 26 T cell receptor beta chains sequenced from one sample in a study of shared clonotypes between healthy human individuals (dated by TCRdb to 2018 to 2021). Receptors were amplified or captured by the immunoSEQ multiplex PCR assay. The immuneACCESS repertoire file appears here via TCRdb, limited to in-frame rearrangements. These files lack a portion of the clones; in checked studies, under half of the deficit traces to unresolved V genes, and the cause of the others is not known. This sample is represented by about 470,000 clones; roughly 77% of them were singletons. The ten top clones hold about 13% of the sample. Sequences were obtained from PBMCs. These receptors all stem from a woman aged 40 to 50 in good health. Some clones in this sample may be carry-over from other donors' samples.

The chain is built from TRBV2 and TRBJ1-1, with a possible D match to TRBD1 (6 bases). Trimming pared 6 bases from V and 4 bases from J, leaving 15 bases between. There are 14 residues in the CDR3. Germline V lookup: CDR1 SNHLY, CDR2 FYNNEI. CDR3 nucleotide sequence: TGTGCCAGCAGGGAGGACAGCCCCTTCACTGAAGCTTTCTTT. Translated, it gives CASREDSPFTEAFF. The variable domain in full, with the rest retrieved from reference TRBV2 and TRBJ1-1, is EPEVTQTPSHQVTQMGQEVILRCVPISNHLYFYWYRQILGQKVEFLVSFYNNEISEKSEIFDDQFSVERPDGSNFTLKIRSTKLEDSAMYFCASREDSPFTEAFFGQGTRLTVV.

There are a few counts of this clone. The CDR3 coding sequence is TGTGCCAGCAGTTCCGAGGGGGTAGGAAACACCATATATTTT. Translated, it gives CASSSEGVGNTIYF. The rearrangement links TRBV2 to TRBJ1-3, with D perhaps matching TRBD1 (6 bases). V was shortened by 5 bases and J by 4 bases, with 12 bases between the two germline ends. CDR1 is SNHLY, CDR2 FYNNEI, per germline. CDR3 length: 14 residues.

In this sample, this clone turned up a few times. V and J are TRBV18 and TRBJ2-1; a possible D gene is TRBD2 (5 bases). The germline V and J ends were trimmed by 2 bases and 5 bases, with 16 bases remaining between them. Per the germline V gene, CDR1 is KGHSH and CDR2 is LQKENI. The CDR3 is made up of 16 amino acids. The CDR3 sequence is CASSPRLAGLDNEQFF. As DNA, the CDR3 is TGTGCCAGCTCACCAAGGCTGGCGGGCCTCGACAATGAGCAGTTCTTC. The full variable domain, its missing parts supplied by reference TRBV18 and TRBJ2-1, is NAGVMQNPRHLVRRRGQEARLRCSPMKGHSHVYWYRQLPEEGLKFMVYLQKENIIDESGMPKERFSAEFPKEGPSILRIQQVVRGDSAAYFCASSPRLAGLDNEQFFGPGTRLTVL.

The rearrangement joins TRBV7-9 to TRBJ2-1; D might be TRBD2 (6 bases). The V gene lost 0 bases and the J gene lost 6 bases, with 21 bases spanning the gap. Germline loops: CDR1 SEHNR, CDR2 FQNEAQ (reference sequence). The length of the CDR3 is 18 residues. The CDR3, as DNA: TGTGCCAGCAGCTTAGCCCGTGCTAGCGTCGAGACCCCCAATGAGCAGTTCTTC. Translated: CASSLARASVETPNEQFF.

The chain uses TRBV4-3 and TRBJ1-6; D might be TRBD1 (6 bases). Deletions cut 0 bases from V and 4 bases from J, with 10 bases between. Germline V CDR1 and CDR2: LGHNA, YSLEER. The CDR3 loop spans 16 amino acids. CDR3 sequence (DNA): TGCGCCAGCAGCCAAGATAGAGGACAGTATAATTCACCCCTCCACTTT. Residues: CASSQDRGQYNSPLHF.

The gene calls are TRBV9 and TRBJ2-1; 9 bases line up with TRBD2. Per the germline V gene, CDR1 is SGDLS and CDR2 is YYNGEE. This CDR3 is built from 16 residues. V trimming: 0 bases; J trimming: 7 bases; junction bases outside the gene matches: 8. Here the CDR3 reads CASSVEGGRGGNEQFF. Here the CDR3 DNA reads TGTGCCAGCAGCGTAGAGGGCGGGAGGGGTGGAAATGAGCAGTTCTTC.

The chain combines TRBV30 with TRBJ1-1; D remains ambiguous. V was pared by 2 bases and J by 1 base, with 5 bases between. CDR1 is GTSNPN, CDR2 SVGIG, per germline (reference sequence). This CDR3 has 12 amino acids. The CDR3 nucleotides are TGTGCCTGGAGTTGGGGGAACACTGAAGCTTTCTTT. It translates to CAWSWGNTEAFF. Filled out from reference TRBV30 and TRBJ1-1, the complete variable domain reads SQTIHQWPATLVQPVGSPLSLECTVEGTSNPNLYWYRQAAGRGLQLLFYSVGIGQISSEVPQNLSASRPQDRQFILSSKKLLLSDSGFYLCAWSWGNTEAFFGQGTRLTVV.

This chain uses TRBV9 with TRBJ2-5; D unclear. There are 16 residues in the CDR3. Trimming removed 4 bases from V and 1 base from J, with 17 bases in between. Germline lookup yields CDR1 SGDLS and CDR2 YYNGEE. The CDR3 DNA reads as TGTGCCAGCAGCTCCCATTGGGAACAGCTCCAAGAGACCCAGTACTTC. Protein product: CASSSHWEQLQETQYF.

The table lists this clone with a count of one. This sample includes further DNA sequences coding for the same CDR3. Here the CDR3 reads CASSMAGGQETQYF. The CDR3 bases are TGTGCCAGTAGTATGGCGGGAGGACAAGAGACCCAGTACTTC. The chain carries TRBV19 and TRBJ2-5, with TRBD2 matching over 8 bases. J was trimmed by 2 bases and V by 3 bases; bases with no gene match: 2. CDR1 is LNHDA and CDR2 is SQIVND in the germline V gene (reference sequence). CDR3 size: 14 residues.

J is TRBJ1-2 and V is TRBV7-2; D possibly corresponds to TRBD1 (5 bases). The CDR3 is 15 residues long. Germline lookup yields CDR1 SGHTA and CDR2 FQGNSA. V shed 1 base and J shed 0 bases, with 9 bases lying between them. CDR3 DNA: TGTGCCAGCAGCTTAGTATTGGACACTAACTATGGCTACACCTTC. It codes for CASSLVLDTNYGYTF.

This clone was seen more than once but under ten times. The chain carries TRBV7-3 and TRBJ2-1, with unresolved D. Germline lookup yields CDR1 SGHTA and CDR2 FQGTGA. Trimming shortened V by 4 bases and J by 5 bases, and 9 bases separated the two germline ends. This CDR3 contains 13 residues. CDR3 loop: CASSSGSHNEQFF. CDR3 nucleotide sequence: TGTGCCAGCAGCTCAGGCTCTCACAATGAGCAGTTCTTC.

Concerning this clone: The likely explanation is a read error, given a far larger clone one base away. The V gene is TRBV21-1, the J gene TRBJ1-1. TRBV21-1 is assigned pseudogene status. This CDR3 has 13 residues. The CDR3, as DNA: TGTGCCAGCAGCGAAGTTGACAACACTGAAGCTTTCTTT. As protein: CASSEVDNTEAFF.

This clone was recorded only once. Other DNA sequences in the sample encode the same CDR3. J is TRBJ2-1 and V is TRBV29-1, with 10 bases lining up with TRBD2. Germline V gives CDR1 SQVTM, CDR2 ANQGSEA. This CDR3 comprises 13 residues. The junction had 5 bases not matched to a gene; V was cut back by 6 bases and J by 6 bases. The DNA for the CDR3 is TGCAGCGTAGAAAGCGGGAGGGGCAATGAGCAGTTCTTC. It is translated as CSVESGRGNEQFF.

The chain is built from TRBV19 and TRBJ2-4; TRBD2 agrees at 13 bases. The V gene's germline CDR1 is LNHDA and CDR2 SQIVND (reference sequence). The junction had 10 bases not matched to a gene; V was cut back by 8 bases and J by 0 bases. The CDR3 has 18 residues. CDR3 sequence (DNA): TGTGCCAGTTCCTCTCTCGGGACTAGCGGGACAGCCAAAAACATTCAGTACTTC. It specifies CASSSLGTSGTAKNIQYF. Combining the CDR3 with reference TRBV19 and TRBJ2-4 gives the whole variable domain DGGITQSPKYLFRKEGQNVTLSCEQNLNHDAMYWYRQDPGQGLRLIYYSQIVNDFQKGDIAEGYSVSREKKESFPLTVTSAQKNPTAFYLCASSSLGTSGTAKNIQYFGAGTRLSVL.

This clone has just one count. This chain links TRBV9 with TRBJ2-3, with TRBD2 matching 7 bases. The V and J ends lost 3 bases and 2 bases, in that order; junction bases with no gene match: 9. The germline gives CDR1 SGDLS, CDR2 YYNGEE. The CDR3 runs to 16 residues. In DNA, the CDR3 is TGTGCCAGCAGCGCCTACCTGGGAGGGACCACAGATACGCAGTATTTT. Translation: CASSAYLGGTTDTQYF.

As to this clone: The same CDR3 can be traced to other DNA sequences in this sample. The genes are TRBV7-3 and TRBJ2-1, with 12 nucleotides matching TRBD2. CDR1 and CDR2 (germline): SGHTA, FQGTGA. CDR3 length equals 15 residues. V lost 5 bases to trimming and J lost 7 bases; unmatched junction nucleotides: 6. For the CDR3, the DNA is TGTGCCAGCAGCCTCCGGACTAGCGGGACGAATGAGCAGTTCTTC. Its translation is CASSLRTSGTNEQFF. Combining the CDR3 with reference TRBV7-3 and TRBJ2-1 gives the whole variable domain GAGVSQTPSNKVTEKGKYVELRCDPISGHTALYWYRQSLGQGPEFLIYFQGTGAADDSGLPNDRFFAVRPEGSVSTLKIQRTERGDSAVYLCASSLRTSGTNEQFFGPGTRLTVL.

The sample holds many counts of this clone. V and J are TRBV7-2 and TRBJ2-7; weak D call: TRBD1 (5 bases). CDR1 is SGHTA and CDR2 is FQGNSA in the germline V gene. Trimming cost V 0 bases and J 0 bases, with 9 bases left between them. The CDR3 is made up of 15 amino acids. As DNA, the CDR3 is TGTGCCAGCAGCTTAGCCATAGGGGTCTCCTACGAGCAGTACTTC. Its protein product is CASSLAIGVSYEQYF.

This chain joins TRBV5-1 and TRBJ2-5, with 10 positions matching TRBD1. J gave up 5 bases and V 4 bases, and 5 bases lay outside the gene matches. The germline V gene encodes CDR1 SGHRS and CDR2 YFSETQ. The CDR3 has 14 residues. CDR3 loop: CASSGGTGAETQYF. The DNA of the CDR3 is TGCGCCAGCAGCGGGGGGACAGGGGCTGAGACCCAGTACTTC.

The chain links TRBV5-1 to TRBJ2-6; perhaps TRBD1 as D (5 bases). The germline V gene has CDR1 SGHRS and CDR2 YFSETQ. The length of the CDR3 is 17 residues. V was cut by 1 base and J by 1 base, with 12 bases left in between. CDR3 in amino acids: CASSLFQGGSGANVLTF. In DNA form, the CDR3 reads TGCGCCAGCAGCTTGTTCCAGGGTGGGTCTGGGGCCAACGTCCTGACTTTC.

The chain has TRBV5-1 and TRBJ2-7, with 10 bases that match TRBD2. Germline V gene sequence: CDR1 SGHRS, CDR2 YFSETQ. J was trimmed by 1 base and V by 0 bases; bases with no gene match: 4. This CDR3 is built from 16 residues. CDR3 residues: CASSLGLAGVSYEQYF. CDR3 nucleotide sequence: TGCGCCAGCAGCTTGGGGCTAGCGGGAGTATCCTACGAGCAGTACTTC.

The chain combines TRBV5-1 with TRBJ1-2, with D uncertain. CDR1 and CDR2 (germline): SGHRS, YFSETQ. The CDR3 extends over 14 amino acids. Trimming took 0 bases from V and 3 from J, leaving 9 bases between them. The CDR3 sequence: CASSLGIDHYGYTF. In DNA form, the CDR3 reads TGCGCCAGCAGCTTGGGTATAGATCACTATGGCTACACCTTC.

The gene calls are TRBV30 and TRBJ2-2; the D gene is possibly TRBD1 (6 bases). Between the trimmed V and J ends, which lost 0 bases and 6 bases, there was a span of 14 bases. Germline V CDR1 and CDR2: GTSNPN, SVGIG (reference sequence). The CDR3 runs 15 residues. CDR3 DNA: TGTGCCTGGAGTGTAATCAGGGGAAGGGCCGGGGAGCTGTTTTTT. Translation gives CAWSVIRGRAGELFF.

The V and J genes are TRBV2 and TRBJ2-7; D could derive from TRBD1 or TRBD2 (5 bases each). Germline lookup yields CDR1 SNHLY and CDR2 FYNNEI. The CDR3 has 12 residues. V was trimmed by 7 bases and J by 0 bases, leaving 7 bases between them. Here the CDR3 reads CASKRGSYEQYF. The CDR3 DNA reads TGTGCCAGCAAGAGGGGCTCCTACGAGCAGTACTTC. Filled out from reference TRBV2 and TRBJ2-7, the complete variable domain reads EPEVTQTPSHQVTQMGQEVILRCVPISNHLYFYWYRQILGQKVEFLVSFYNNEISEKSEIFDDQFSVERPDGSNFTLKIRSTKLEDSAMYFCASKRGSYEQYFGPGTRLTVT.

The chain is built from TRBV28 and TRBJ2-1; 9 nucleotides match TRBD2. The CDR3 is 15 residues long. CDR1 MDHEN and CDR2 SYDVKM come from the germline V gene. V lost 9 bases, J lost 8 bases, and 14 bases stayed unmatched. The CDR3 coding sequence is TGTGCCAGTGTTGCGCGGGGGGGCGGATTCTATGAGCAGTTCTTC. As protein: CASVARGGGFYEQFF. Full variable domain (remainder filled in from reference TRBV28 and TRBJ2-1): DVKVTQSSRYLVKRTGEKVFLECVQDMDHENMFWYRQDPGLGLRLIYFSYDVKMKEKGDIPEGYSVSREKKERFSLILESASTNQTSMYLCASVARGGGFYEQFFGPGTRLTVL.

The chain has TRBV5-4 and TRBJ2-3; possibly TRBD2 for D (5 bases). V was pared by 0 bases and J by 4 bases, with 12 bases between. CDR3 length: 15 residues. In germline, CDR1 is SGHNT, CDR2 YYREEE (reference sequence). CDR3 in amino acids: CASSLAPGNSDTQYF. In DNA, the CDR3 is TGTGCCAGCAGCTTGGCCCCCGGGAACTCAGATACGCAGTATTTT.

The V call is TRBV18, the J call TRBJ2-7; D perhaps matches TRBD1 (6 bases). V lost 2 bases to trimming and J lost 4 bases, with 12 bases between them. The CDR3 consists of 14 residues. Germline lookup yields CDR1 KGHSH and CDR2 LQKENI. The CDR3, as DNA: TGTGCCAGCTCACCAGCGACAGGTTGGTACGAGCAGTACTTC. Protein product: CASSPATGWYEQYF.